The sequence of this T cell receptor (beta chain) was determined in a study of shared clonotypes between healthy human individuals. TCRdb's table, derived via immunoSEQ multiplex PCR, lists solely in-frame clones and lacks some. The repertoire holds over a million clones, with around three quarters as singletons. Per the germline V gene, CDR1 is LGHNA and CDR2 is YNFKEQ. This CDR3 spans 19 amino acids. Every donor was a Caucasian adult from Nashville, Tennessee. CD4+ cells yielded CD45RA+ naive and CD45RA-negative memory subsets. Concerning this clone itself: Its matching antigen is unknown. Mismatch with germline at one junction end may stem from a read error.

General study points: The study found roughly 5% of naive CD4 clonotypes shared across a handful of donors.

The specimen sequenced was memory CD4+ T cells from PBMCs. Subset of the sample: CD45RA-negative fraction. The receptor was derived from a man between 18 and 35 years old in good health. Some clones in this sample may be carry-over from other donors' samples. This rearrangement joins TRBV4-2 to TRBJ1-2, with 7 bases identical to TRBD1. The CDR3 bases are TGTGCCAGCAGCCGCTTATCCCTAGCCTCCGGGACAGATAACCATGGCTACACCTTC. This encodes CASSRLSLASGTDNHGYTF.